The 32 T cell receptor beta chains listed next were all sequenced from one sample in a study of T cells in Graves' hyperthyroidism and ophthalmopathy. Amplified TCR beta CDR3 regions derived from RNA transcripts. HTBI primers were the set used in a first-round RT-PCR of the TCR CDR3. TCRdb re-analysed the multiplex PCR reads in MiXCR, keeping a single row per CDR3 protein. The sample shows around 110,000 distinct CDR3 sequences, 15% to 20% of them seen only once. Sequencing used blood. Source of these receptors: a woman in her forties or fifties with Graves' hyperthyroidism.

This clonotype was observed many times. This chain uses TRBV20-1 with TRBJ2-1; TRBD2 agrees at 12 bases. V shed 3 bases, J shed 4 bases, and the junction held 7 bases outside the gene matches. Looked up from germline, CDR1 is DFQATT and CDR2 is SNEGSKA (reference sequence). The CDR3 totals 16 residues. The CDR3 region is CSASLRLAGVYNEQFF. CDR3 sequence (DNA): TGCAGTGCTAGCTTACGACTAGCGGGAGTTTACAATGAGCAGTTCTTC.

Ten or more counts support this clonotype. This sequence joins TRBV28 and TRBJ2-1; 11 bases agree with TRBD2. V trimming: 3 bases; J trimming: 3 bases; junction bases outside the gene matches: 10. CDR3 length: 18 residues. Germline V gene lookup returns CDR1 MDHEN and CDR2 SYDVKM. The CDR3 region is CASSLQSLAGGNYNEQFF. Written as DNA, the CDR3 is TGTGCCAGCAGTTTGCAAAGTCTAGCGGGAGGAAACTACAATGAGCAGTTCTTC.

The CDR3 loop is CASSLDDSRADNEQFF. The CDR3 DNA is TGTGCCAGCAGCTTAGACGACTCGAGAGCCGACAATGAGCAGTTCTTC. V is TRBV11-2 and J is TRBJ2-1; no reliable D call. The V end was cut by 0 bases, the J end by 5 bases, with 14 bases between. This CDR3 spans 16 amino acids. The V gene's germline CDR1 is SGHAT and CDR2 FQNNGV.

This chain's CDR3 is CASSASRVGASEAFF. Written as DNA, the CDR3 is TGTGCCAGCAGCGCCTCCAGGGTTGGGGCCTCTGAAGCTTTCTTT. The chain recombines TRBV2 with TRBJ1-1, with D possibly matching TRBD1 (5 bases). The CDR3 totals 15 residues. V gave up 6 bases and J gave up 6 bases, with 20 bases separating them. Germline V CDR1 and CDR2: SNHLY, FYNNEI.

This clonotype occurred a few times. The gene calls are TRBV20-1 and TRBJ2-1, with 14 nucleotides matching TRBD2. Germline V CDR1 and CDR2: DFQATT, SNEGSKA (reference sequence). J gave up 7 bases and V 6 bases, and 5 bases lay outside the gene matches. The CDR3 length is 14 residues. The CDR3 region is CSAKGTSGGNEQFF. CDR3 in DNA: TGCAGTGCCAAGGGGACTAGCGGGGGAAATGAGCAGTTCTTC.

This clonotype was detected many times. The rearrangement joins TRBV6-1 to TRBJ2-6; D gene unclear. The CDR3 consists of 13 residues. The germline V gene has CDR1 MNHNS and CDR2 SASEGT. Trimming removed 4 bases from V and 2 bases from J, with 3 bases in between. This CDR3 is CASSGPGANVLTF. The CDR3 region has the DNA TGTGCCAGCAGTGGGCCTGGGGCCAACGTCCTGACTTTC.

This clonotype was found many times. The gene calls are TRBV14 and TRBJ2-1, with 10 nucleotides matching TRBD1. The CDR3 sequence is 16 residues long. Germline V gene lookup returns CDR1 SGHDN and CDR2 FVKESK. The V and J ends lost 4 bases and 7 bases, in that order; junction bases with no gene match: 10. The chain's CDR3 is CASSLPGTGVWNEQFF. CDR3 DNA sequence: TGTGCCAGCAGCCTACCCGGGACAGGGGTGTGGAATGAGCAGTTCTTC.

Only a few counts were recorded for this clonotype. The chain uses TRBV9 and TRBJ2-6, with 8 bases identical to TRBD1. The CDR3 is 17 amino acids. Germline loops: CDR1 SGDLS, CDR2 YYNGEE. The V gene end was trimmed by 4 bases and the J gene end by 0 bases; junction bases not matched to a gene: 6. The CDR3 here is CASSPRQGRSGANVLTF. DNA for the CDR3: TGTGCCAGCAGCCCTCGACAGGGGCGCTCTGGGGCCAACGTCCTGACTTTC.

V gene TRBV15 combines with J gene TRBJ2-1; D gene unclear. V gave up 0 bases and J gave up 9 bases, with 9 bases separating them. CDR3 length: 13 residues. From germline, CDR1 is LNHNV and CDR2 YYDKDF (reference sequence). For the CDR3, the DNA is TGTGCCACCAGCAGAGATTTTATGGGTGAGCAGTTCTTC. Protein product: CATSRDFMGEQFF.

The chain carries TRBV24-1 and TRBJ2-1; D unresolved. Germline assignment: CDR1 KGHDR and CDR2 SFDVKD. There are 16 residues in the CDR3. With 1 base removed from V and 3 bases from J, the gap between germline ends came to 12 bases. In nucleotides, the CDR3 is TGTGCCACCAGTGATTTAAACACGCAGCACTACAATGAGCAGTTCTTC. Translating it yields CATSDLNTQHYNEQFF.

This clonotype was observed a handful of times. The final CDR3 position lacks the conserved phenylalanine or tryptophan, pointing to a likely read error. The rearrangement uses TRBV4-1 and TRBJ2-1; D gene uncertain. Trimming pared 0 bases from V and 0 bases from J, leaving 9 bases between. Germline V CDR1 and CDR2: MGHRA, YSYEKL. The CDR3 runs 16 residues. The CDR3 bases are TGCGCCAGCAGCCAAGATCGGGCAGTCTCCTACAATGAGCAGTTCTCC. This gives the protein CASSQDRAVSYNEQFS.

This clonotype has ten or more counts. The J gene is TRBJ2-1, the V gene TRBV6-1; TRBD2 agrees at 9 bases. Losses at the gene ends were 6 bases for V and 7 bases for J; bases not matched to a gene: 22. Germline values: CDR1 MNHNS, CDR2 SASEGT. The CDR3 totals 19 residues. In DNA form, the CDR3 reads TGTGCCAGCAGCCTTTTCCCCCCGCGCGGGAGGGCCACAAAGAATGAGCAGTTCTTC. This encodes CASSLFPPRGRATKNEQFF.

This clonotype was picked up one time. The V call is TRBV18, the J call TRBJ2-4; 9 bases map to TRBD1. Germline-derived CDR1 and CDR2 are KGHSH and LQKENI. The CDR3 consists of 13 residues. J gave up 10 bases and V 4 bases, and 5 bases lay outside the gene matches. Written as DNA, the CDR3 is TGTGCCAGCTCACAGGGACAGGGTGAAATTCAGTACTTC. Its translation is CASSQGQGEIQYF.

This clonotype was observed many times. V usage is TRBV5-1 and J usage is TRBJ2-5; 10 bases align to TRBD2. CDR1 and CDR2 (germline): SGHRS, YFSETQ. The V and J ends lost 0 bases and 4 bases, in that order; junction bases with no gene match: 6. There are 16 residues in the CDR3. CDR3 in DNA: TGCGCCAGCAGCTTGGAATCCGGACTAGCGGCAGAGACCCAGTACTTC. Translating gives CASSLESGLAAETQYF.

This clonotype was observed at least ten times. The V and J genes are TRBV10-1 and TRBJ2-3; 8 bases agree with TRBD1. V lost 0 bases and J lost 2; bases outside the gene matches: 4. The CDR3 is 16 residues long. Germline V gives CDR1 WNHNN, CDR2 SYGVQD (reference sequence). CDR3 sequence: CASSESTGDNTDTQYF. CDR3 DNA sequence: TGCGCCAGCAGTGAGTCGACAGGGGACAACACAGATACGCAGTATTTT.

At least ten counts were recorded for this clonotype. This rearrangement joins TRBV20-1 to TRBJ2-1; 11 bases line up with TRBD2. Trimming at V came to 6 bases and at J to 5 bases, leaving 3 bases not matched to a gene. Germline-derived CDR1 and CDR2 are DFQATT and SNEGSKA (reference sequence). The CDR3 is made up of 13 amino acids. The CDR3 loop is CSAEGLADNEQFF. In DNA form, the CDR3 reads TGCAGTGCAGAGGGACTAGCGGACAATGAGCAGTTCTTC.

This clonotype was picked up many times. Here the CDR3 reads CASSHSGGYTF. In DNA form, the CDR3 reads TGTGCCAGCAGCCACTCGGGCGGCTACACCTTC. The genes are TRBV28 and TRBJ1-2; the D is unclear. Germline loops: CDR1 MDHEN, CDR2 SYDVKM. V was trimmed by 6 bases and J by 8 bases, leaving 10 bases between them. The length of the CDR3 is 11 residues.

This clonotype was picked up many times. V gene TRBV5-1 combines with J gene TRBJ2-1; no clear D. The germline gives CDR1 SGHRS, CDR2 YFSETQ. Trimming stripped 0 bases from V and 0 bases from J, with 10 bases between. CDR3 size: 16 residues. CDR3 sequence (DNA): TGCGCCAGCAGCTTGGATGGCAGGAGCTCCTACAATGAGCAGTTCTTC. Its protein is CASSLDGRSSYNEQFF. The full variable domain, rest sourced from reference TRBV5-1 and TRBJ2-1, is KAGVTQTPRYLIKTRGQQVTLSCSPISGHRSVSWYQQTPGQGLQFLFEYFSETQRNKGNFPGRFSGRQFSNSRSEMNVSTLELGDSALYLCASSLDGRSSYNEQFFGPGTRLTVL.

This clonotype occurred many times. The chain joins TRBV28 to TRBJ1-1, with 7 nucleotides matching TRBD1. This CDR3 is built from 14 residues. Trimming at V came to 8 bases and at J to 2 bases, leaving 8 bases not matched to a gene. Germline loops: CDR1 MDHEN, CDR2 SYDVKM. CDR3 protein: CASSSGTANTEAFF. CDR3 DNA: TGTGCCAGCTCTTCCGGGACAGCCAACACTGAAGCTTTCTTT.

This clonotype was detected many times. The rearrangement links TRBV6-1 to TRBJ2-3; D not certain. V lost 6 bases and J lost 0, with 13 bases in between. Germline CDR1 and CDR2: MNHNS and SASEGT. This CDR3 comprises 15 residues. The CDR3 protein is CASSPDSISTDTQYF. Written as DNA, the CDR3 is TGTGCCAGCAGCCCGGATTCAATTAGCACAGATACGCAGTATTTT.

This clonotype has at least ten counts. V gene TRBV18 combines with J gene TRBJ1-4; no reliable D call. Trimming stripped 6 bases from V and 0 bases from J, with 11 bases between. Per germline, CDR1 KGHSH and CDR2 LQKENI. CDR3 length equals 15 residues. CDR3 sequence: CASSPRRATNEKLFF. The CDR3 DNA follows: TGTGCCAGCTCTCCCCGACGAGCAACTAATGAAAAACTGTTTTTT.

Ten or more counts support this clonotype. The V gene is TRBV12-3 or TRBV12-4, the J gene TRBJ2-2; 8 bases align to TRBD2. This CDR3 has 15 amino acids. The V and J ends lost 6 bases and 2 bases, in that order; junction bases with no gene match: 5. CDR3 DNA sequence: TGTGCCAGCAGACCACTAGCGGCAAACACCGGGGAGCTGTTTTTT. As protein: CASRPLAANTGELFF.

This clonotype was observed many times. This chain connects TRBV20-1 to TRBJ1-2; TRBD1 aligns across 11 bases. Trimming cost V 3 bases and J 8 bases; bases outside gene matches: 14. In germline, CDR1 is DFQATT, CDR2 SNEGSKA (reference sequence). The CDR3 length is 16 residues. The CDR3 reads CSAREQGTGGFLGYTF. In nucleotides, the CDR3 is TGCAGTGCTAGGGAGCAGGGGACAGGGGGTTTTCTCGGCTACACCTTC.

This clonotype was counted ten times or more. This chain links TRBV7-2 with TRBJ1-5; tentatively, D is TRBD1 (5 bases). The CDR3 totals 13 residues. V lost 5 bases, J lost 7 bases, and 12 bases lay in between. Germline V gives CDR1 SGHTA, CDR2 FQGNSA. CDR3 sequence: CASSRGSHQPQHF. The CDR3 DNA follows: TGTGCCAGCAGCAGGGGATCGCACCAGCCCCAGCATTTT.

There are many counts of this clonotype. In DNA, the CDR3 is TGTGCCAGCAGCTTCGACACCTATGGCTACACCTTC. Its protein product is CASSFDTYGYTF. The J gene is TRBJ1-2, the V gene TRBV11-2; D remains unclear. Germline lookup yields CDR1 SGHAT and CDR2 FQNNGV. Trimming took 3 bases from V and 4 from J, leaving 6 bases between them. This CDR3 has 12 residues.

This clonotype showed up many times. The genes are TRBV5-6 and TRBJ1-3; 7 bases map to TRBD1. The trim removed 0 bases at V and 0 bases at J, leaving 3 bases unmatched. The CDR3 contains 16 residues. In germline, CDR1 is SGHDT, CDR2 YYEEEE. CDR3 nucleotide sequence: TGTGCCAGCAGCTTGGTGGCAGGGGGCTCTGGAAACACCATATATTTT. Translated, it gives CASSLVAGGSGNTIYF. The complete variable domain, with remaining parts taken from reference TRBV5-6 and TRBJ1-3, reads DAGVTQSPTHLIKTRGQQVTLRCSPKSGHDTVSWYQQALGQGPQFIFQYYEEEERQRGNFPDRFSGHQFPNYSSELNVNALLLGDSALYLCASSLVAGGSGNTIYFGEGSWLTVV.

This clonotype was recorded at least ten times. The genes are TRBV11-2 and TRBJ1-2; D unresolved. There are 14 residues in the CDR3. Per germline, CDR1 SGHAT and CDR2 FQNNGV. V was cut by 0 bases and J by 2 bases, with 7 bases left in between. The CDR3 here is CASSLETGNYGYTF. CDR3 DNA: TGTGCCAGCAGCTTAGAGACGGGGAACTATGGCTACACCTTC.

This clonotype was picked up a small number of times. The chain joins TRBV2 to TRBJ1-4, with D possibly being TRBD1 (5 bases). Germline CDR1 reads SNHLY; CDR2 reads FYNNEI. This CDR3 spans 14 amino acids. The V gene lost 7 bases and the J gene lost 7 bases, with 16 bases spanning the gap. DNA of the CDR3: TGTGCCAGCAACCAGGGCAGCCGCAGTGAAAAACTGTTTTTT. It specifies CASNQGSRSEKLFF.

This clonotype was counted many times. The chain carries TRBV14 and TRBJ1-2; D is unresolved. This CDR3 comprises 14 residues. The V and J ends lost 5 bases and 8 bases respectively, with 18 bases between them. CDR1 is SGHDN, CDR2 FVKESK, per germline. The CDR3 loop is CASSARRVPSGYTF. The CDR3 bases are TGTGCCAGCAGCGCTAGGAGGGTTCCATCCGGCTACACCTTC.

This clonotype was observed many times. The chain joins TRBV2 to TRBJ2-7; the D gene is possibly TRBD2 (5 bases). CDR3 length: 12 residues. CDR1 is SNHLY and CDR2 is FYNNEI in the germline V gene. V was shortened by 7 bases and J by 4 bases, with 11 bases between the two germline ends. CDR3 loop: CASMDLSYEQYF. CDR3 coding DNA: TGTGCCAGCATGGACTTATCATACGAGCAGTACTTC.

On this clonotype itself: The junction departs from the called germline gene at one end, perhaps through a read error. The rearrangement links TRBV2 to TRBJ2-1, with D perhaps TRBD2 (5 bases). Germline V gene data show CDR1 as SNHLY and CDR2 as FYNNEI. This CDR3 comprises 15 residues. CDR3 protein: CASSEGLSSYNEQFF. The DNA for the CDR3 is TGTGCCAGCAGCGAAGGACTTTCCTCCTACAATGAGCAGTTCTTC.

This clonotype has a count of ten or more. This chain uses TRBV11-2 with TRBJ2-3, with 8 positions matching TRBD2. Trimming removed 5 bases from V and 4 bases from J; junction bases left unmatched: 8. This CDR3 has 15 residues. Per the germline V gene, CDR1 is SGHAT and CDR2 is FQNNGV. CDR3 loop: CASSPQAGGPDTQYF. CDR3 sequence (DNA): TGTGCCAGCAGCCCTCAGGCGGGAGGCCCAGATACGCAGTATTTT.